Sequencing of this T cell receptor (beta chain) was carried out in a study of shared clonotypes between healthy human individuals. Study-level information: Each donor had three CD4 naive, three CD4 memory, two CD8 naive and one CD8 memory plate. Points from the study as a whole: Sharing of clonotypes among donors was expected to vary with sequencing depth.

Repertoires were generated with immunoSEQ multiplex PCR, while TCRdb's copy carries only in-frame clones and drops some. Of around 2,000,000 clones in the sample, less than 95% were seen once. After removal of 5 bases from V and 2 bases from J, the junction contained 4 bases not matched to a gene. The CDR3 has 13 residues. The germline V gene has CDR1 SGHNT and CDR2 YYREEE (reference sequence). As to this clone: The target antigen is unknown.

Naive CD8 cells lacked CD45RO, underwent positive selection for CCR7 and left out terminally differentiated effector memory CD45RA+ cells. The source of this sequence is a man between 18 and 29 years old in good health. The chain links TRBV5-4 to TRBJ2-7; 7 bases are a match to TRBD1. The sample comprised naive CD8+ T cells sorted from blood. The CDR3 DNA sequence: TGTGCCAGCAGTTGGGACAGAGCCTACGAGCAGTACTTC. Translated: CASSWDRAYEQYF. Full variable domain (rest looked up from reference TRBV5-4 and TRBJ2-7): ETGVTQSPTHLIKTRGQQVTLRCSSQSGHNTVSWYQQALGQGPQFIFQYYREEENGRGNFPPRFSGLQFPNYSSELNVNALELDDSALYLCASSWDRAYEQYFGPGTRLTVT.